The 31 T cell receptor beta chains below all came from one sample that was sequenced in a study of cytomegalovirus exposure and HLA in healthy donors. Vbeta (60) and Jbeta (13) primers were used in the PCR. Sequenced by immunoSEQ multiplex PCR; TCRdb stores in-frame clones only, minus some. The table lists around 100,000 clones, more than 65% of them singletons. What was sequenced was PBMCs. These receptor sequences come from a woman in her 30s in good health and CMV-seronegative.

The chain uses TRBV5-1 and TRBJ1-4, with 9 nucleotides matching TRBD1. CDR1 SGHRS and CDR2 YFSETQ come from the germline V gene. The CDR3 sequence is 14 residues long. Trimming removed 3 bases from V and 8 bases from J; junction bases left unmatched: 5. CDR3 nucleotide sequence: TGCGCCAGCAGCTCACAGGGGGCCGAAGAAAAACTGTTTTTT. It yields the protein CASSSQGAEEKLFF.

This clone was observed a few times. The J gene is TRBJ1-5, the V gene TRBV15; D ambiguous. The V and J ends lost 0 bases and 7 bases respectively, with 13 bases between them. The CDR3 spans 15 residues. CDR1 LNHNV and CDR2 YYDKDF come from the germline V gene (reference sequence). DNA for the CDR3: TGTGCCACCAGCAGAGATAGCGGGTCGTGGCAGCCCCAGCATTTT. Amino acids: CATSRDSGSWQPQHF.

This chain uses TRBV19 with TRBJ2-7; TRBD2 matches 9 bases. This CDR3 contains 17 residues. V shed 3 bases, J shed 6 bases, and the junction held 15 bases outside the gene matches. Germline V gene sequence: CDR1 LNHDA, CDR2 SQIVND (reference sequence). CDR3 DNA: TGTGCCAGTAGTATTGGGCGTGTGGGGACTAGCATTGTCGAGCAGTACTTC. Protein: CASSIGRVGTSIVEQYF. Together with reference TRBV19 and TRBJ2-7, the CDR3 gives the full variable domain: DGGITQSPKYLFRKEGQNVTLSCEQNLNHDAMYWYRQDPGQGLRLIYYSQIVNDFQKGDIAEGYSVSREKKESFPLTVTSAQKNPTAFYLCASSIGRVGTSIVEQYFGPGTRLTVT.

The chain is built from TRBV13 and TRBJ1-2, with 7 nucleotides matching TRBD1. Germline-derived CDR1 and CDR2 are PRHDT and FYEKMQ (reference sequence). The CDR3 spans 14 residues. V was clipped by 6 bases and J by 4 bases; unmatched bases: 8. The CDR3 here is CASSTTGILYGYTF. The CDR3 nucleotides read TGTGCCAGCAGTACGACAGGGATCCTCTATGGCTACACCTTC.

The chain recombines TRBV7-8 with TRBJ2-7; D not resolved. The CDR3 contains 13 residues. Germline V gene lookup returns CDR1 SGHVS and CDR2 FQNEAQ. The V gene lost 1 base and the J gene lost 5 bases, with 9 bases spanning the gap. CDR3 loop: CASSLGHLNEQYF. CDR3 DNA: TGTGCCAGCAGCTTAGGACACCTCAACGAGCAGTACTTC.

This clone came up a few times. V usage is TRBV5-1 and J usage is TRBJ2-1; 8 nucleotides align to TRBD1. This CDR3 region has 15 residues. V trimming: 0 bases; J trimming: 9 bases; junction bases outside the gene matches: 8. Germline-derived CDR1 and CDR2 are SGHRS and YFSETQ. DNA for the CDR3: TGCGCCAGCAGCTTGGGGCAGGGGGCCGAGGGTGAGCAGTTCTTC. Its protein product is CASSLGQGAEGEQFF.

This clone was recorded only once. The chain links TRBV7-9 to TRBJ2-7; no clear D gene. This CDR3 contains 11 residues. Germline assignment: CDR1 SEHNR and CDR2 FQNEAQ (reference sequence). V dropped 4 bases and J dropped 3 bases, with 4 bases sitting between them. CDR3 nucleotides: TGTGCCAGCAGCTCCCTCTACGAGCAGTACTTC. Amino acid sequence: CASSSLYEQYF.

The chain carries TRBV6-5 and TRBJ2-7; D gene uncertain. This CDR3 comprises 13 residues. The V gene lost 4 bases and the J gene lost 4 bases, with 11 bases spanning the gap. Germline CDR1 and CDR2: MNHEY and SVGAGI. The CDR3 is CASSLVRGYEQYF. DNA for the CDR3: TGTGCCAGCAGTTTAGTCCGTGGTTACGAGCAGTACTTC.

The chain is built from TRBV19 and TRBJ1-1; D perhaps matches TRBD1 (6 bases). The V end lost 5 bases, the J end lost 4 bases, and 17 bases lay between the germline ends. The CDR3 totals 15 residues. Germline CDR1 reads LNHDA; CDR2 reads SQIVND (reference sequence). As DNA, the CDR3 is TGTGCCAGTAGTCCACGGACAGTCAGTGGCACTGAAGCTTTCTTT. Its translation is CASSPRTVSGTEAFF.

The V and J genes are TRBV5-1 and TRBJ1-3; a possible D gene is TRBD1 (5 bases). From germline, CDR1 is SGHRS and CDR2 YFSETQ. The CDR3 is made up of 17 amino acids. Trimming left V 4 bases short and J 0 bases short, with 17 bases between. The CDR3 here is CASSLQGLTNSGNTIYF. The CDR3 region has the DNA TGCGCCAGCAGCCTCCAGGGCCTCACGAACTCTGGAAACACCATATATTTT.

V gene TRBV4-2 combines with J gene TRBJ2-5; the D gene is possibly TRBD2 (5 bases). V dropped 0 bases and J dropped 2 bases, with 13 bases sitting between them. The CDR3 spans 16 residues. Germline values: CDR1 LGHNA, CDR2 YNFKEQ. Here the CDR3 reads CASSQDPGLAQETQYF. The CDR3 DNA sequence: TGTGCCAGCAGCCAAGATCCCGGGCTAGCACAAGAGACCCAGTACTTC.

This CDR3 reads CASRAGTANTGELFF. The CDR3, as DNA: TGTGCCAGCAGGGCCGGGACAGCGAACACCGGGGAGCTGTTTTTT. J is TRBJ2-2 and V is TRBV9; TRBD1 matches 7 bases. Germline V lookup: CDR1 SGDLS, CDR2 YYNGEE. The CDR3 extends over 15 amino acids. Losses at the gene ends were 5 bases for V and 0 bases for J; bases not matched to a gene: 4.

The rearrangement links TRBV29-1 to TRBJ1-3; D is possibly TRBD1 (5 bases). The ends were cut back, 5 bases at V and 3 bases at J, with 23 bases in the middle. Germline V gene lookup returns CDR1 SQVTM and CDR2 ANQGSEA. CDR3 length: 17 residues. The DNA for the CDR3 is TGCAGCGTTACCGGGACGGACATCGGAGCGGGTGGAAACACCATATATTTT. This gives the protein CSVTGTDIGAGGNTIYF.

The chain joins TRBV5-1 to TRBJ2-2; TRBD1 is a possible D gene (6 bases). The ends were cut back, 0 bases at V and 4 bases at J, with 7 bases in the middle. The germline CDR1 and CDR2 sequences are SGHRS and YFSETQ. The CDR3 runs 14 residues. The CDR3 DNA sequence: TGCGCCAGCAGCTTGGCACAGGGCACCGGGGAGCTGTTTTTT. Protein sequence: CASSLAQGTGELFF.

Written as DNA, the CDR3 is TGTGCCAGCAGGAGAGGACAGGGGATTTCTGAAGCTTTCTTT. This gives the protein CASRRGQGISEAFF. The rearrangement joins TRBV6-5 to TRBJ1-1; 9 positions agree with TRBD1. CDR3 size: 14 residues. V lost 6 bases, J lost 6 bases, and 8 bases stayed unmatched. Germline values: CDR1 MNHEY, CDR2 SVGAGI.

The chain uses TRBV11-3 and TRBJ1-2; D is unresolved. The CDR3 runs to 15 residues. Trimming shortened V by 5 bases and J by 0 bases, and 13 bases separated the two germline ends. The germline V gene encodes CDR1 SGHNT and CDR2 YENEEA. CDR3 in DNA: TGTGCCAGCAGCCGCGGACTGAGCCCTAACTATGGCTACACCTTC. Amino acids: CASSRGLSPNYGYTF.

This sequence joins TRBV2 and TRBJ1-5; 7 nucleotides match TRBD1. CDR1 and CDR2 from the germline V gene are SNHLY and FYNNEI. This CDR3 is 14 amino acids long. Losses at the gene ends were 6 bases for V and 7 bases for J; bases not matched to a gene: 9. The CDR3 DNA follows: TGTGCCAGCAGGGAGAGGACAGGCGTCCAGCCCCAGCATTTT. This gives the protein CASRERTGVQPQHF. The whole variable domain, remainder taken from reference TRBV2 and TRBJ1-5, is EPEVTQTPSHQVTQMGQEVILRCVPISNHLYFYWYRQILGQKVEFLVSFYNNEISEKSEIFDDQFSVERPDGSNFTLKIRSTKLEDSAMYFCASRERTGVQPQHFGDGTRLSIL.

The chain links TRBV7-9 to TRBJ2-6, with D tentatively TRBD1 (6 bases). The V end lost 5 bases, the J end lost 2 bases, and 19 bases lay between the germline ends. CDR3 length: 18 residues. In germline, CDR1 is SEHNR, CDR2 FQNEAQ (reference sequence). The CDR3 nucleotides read TGTGCCAGCAGCAAGCCACAGGGAATACCGGCTGGGGCCAACGTCCTGACTTTC. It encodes CASSKPQGIPAGANVLTF.

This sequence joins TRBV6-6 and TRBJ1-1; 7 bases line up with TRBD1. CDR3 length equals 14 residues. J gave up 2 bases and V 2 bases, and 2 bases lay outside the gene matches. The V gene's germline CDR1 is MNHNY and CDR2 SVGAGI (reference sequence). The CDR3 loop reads CASSYGTVNTEAFF. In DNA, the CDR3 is TGTGCCAGCAGTTACGGGACAGTTAACACTGAAGCTTTCTTT.

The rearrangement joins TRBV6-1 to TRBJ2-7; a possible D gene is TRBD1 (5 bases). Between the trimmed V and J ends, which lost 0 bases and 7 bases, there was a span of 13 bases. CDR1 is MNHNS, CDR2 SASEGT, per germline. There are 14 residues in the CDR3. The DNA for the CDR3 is TGTGCCAGCAGTGAAGCCCCAGGGTTTAGAGAGCAGTACTTC. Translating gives CASSEAPGFREQYF.

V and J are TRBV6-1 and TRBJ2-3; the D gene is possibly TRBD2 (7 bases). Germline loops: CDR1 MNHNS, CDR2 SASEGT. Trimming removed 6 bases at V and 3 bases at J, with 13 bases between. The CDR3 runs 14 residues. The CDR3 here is CASRRRGGTDTQYF. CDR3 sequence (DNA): TGTGCCAGCAGGAGGAGGGGGGGTACAGATACGCAGTATTTT.

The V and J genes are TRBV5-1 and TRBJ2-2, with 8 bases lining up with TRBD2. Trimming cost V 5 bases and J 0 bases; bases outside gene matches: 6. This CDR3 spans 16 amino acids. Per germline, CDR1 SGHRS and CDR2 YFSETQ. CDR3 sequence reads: CASSVSGASNTGELFF. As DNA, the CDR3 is TGCGCCAGCAGTGTTAGCGGGGCTTCGAACACCGGGGAGCTGTTTTTT.

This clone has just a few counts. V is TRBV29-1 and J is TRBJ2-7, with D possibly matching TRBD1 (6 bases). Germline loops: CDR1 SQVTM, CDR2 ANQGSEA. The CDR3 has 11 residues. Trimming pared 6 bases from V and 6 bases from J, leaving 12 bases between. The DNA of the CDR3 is TGCAGCGTAGGACACAGGGCCGAGCAGTACTTC. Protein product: CSVGHRAEQYF.

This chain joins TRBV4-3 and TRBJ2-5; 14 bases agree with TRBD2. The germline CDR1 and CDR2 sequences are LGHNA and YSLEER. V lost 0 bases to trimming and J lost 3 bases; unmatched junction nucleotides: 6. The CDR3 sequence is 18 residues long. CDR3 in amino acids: CASSQDRLAGGPEETQYF. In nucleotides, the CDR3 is TGCGCCAGCAGCCAAGATAGACTAGCGGGGGGGCCGGAAGAGACCCAGTACTTC.

The CDR3: CASSDRLGTGTYEQYF. Here the CDR3 DNA reads TGTGCCAGCAGCGATCGTTTGGGGACAGGGACCTACGAGCAGTACTTC. The chain employs TRBV11-2 and TRBJ2-7, with 9 bases matching TRBD1. This CDR3 has 16 amino acids. V gave up 5 bases and J gave up 2 bases; unmatched junction bases: 10. The germline V gene has CDR1 SGHAT and CDR2 FQNNGV.

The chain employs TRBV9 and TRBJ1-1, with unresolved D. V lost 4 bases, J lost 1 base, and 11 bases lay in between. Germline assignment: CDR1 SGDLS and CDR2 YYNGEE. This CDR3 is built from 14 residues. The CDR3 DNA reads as TGTGCCAGCAGCCCGCAGACGGGGAACACTGAAGCTTTCTTT. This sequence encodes CASSPQTGNTEAFF.

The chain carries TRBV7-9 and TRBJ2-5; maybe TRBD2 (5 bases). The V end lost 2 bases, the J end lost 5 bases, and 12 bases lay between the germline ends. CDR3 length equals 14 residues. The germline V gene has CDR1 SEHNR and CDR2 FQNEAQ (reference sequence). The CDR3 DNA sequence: TGTGCCAGCAGCTTAACGGGATCCTTGGAGACCCAGTACTTC. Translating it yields CASSLTGSLETQYF.

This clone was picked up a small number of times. CDR3 sequence reads: CATLGTDEKLFF. The CDR3 nucleotides read TGTGCCACACTCGGGACAGATGAAAAACTGTTTTTT. The chain combines TRBV27 with TRBJ1-4, with 7 bases that match TRBD1. Germline V gene sequence: CDR1 MNHEY, CDR2 SMNVEV (reference sequence). The CDR3 has 12 amino acids. V was clipped by 10 bases and J by 6 bases; unmatched bases: 5.

As DNA, the CDR3 is TGCAGCGTTGAACGTCGTACGGACACTGAAGCTTTCTTT. Residues: CSVERRTDTEAFF. The chain couples TRBV29-1 to TRBJ1-1; no reliable D call. Germline CDR1 reads SQVTM; CDR2 reads ANQGSEA. The V end lost 2 bases, the J end lost 3 bases, and 10 bases lay between the germline ends. This CDR3 has 13 amino acids.

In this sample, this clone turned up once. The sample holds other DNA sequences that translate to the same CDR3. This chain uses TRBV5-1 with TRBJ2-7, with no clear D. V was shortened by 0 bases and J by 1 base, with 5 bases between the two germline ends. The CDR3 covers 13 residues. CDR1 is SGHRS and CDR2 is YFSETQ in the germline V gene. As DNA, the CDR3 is TGCGCCAGCAGCTTGGCAGGTTCCTACGAGCAGTACTTC. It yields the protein CASSLAGSYEQYF.

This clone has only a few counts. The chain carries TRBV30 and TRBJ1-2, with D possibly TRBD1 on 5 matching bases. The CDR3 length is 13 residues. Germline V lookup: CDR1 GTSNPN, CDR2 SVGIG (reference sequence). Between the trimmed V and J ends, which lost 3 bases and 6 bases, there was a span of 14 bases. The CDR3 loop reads CAWRAQARDGYTF. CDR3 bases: TGTGCCTGGAGGGCACAGGCCCGGGATGGCTACACCTTC. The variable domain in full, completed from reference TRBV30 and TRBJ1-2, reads SQTIHQWPATLVQPVGSPLSLECTVEGTSNPNLYWYRQAAGRGLQLLFYSVGIGQISSEVPQNLSASRPQDRQFILSSKKLLLSDSGFYLCAWRAQARDGYTFGSGTRLTVV.